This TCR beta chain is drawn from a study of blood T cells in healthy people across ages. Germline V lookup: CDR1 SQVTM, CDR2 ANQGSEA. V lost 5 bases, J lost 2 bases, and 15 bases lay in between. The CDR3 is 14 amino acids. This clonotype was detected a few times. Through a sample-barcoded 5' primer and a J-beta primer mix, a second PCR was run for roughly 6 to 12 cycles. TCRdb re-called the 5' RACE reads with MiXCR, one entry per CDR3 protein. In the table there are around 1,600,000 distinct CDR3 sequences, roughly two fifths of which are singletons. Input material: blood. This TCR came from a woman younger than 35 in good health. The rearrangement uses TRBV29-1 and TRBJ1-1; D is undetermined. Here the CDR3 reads CSVQLQKSNTEAFF. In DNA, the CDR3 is TGCAGCGTTCAACTGCAGAAGTCCAACACTGAAGCTTTCTTT.